The 30 T cell receptor beta chains presented below share a single source sample, sequenced in a study of blood T cell repertoires in COVID-19 (dated by TCRdb to between 2020 and 2021). Library prep was done by the immunoSEQ multiplex PCR assay. This immuneACCESS table, as held by TCRdb, lists in-frame sequences with V and J called but not all clones. Of the missing ones, under half trace to an unresolved V gene in checked studies; the others have no known cause. A total of 310,000 or so clones appear in this sample, around 88% of them only once. Jointly, the top ten make up roughly 1.6% of the sample. Sequenced: peripheral blood. These receptors originate from a woman between 45 and 65 years old with acute or convalescent COVID-19.

This clone was observed a single time. The chain employs TRBV7-2 and TRBJ1-1; D perhaps matches TRBD1 (5 bases). Per germline, CDR1 SGHTA and CDR2 FQGNSA. The V end was cut by 8 bases, the J end by 1 base, with 11 bases between. This CDR3 contains 13 residues. Written as DNA, the CDR3 is TGTGCCAGCCACTTCCAGGGGAACACTGAAGCTTTCTTT. Translation: CASHFQGNTEAFF.

This sequence joins TRBV28 and TRBJ2-1; 10 bases are shared with TRBD2. Germline V gene lookup returns CDR1 MDHEN and CDR2 SYDVKM. The CDR3 contains 17 residues. Trimming took 5 bases from V and 6 from J; bases not matched to a gene: 13. CDR3 sequence: CASSPYLAGESTNEQFF. Here the CDR3 DNA reads TGTGCCAGCAGTCCATACCTAGCGGGAGAGTCCACCAATGAGCAGTTCTTC. Combining the CDR3 with reference TRBV28 and TRBJ2-1 gives the whole variable domain DVKVTQSSRYLVKRTGEKVFLECVQDMDHENMFWYRQDPGLGLRLIYFSYDVKMKEKGDIPEGYSVSREKKERFSLILESASTNQTSMYLCASSPYLAGESTNEQFFGPGTRLTVL.

The chain joins TRBV2 to TRBJ2-1; 7 bases map to TRBD2. This CDR3 comprises 15 residues. V lost 3 bases to trimming and J lost 13 bases; unmatched junction nucleotides: 15. The germline V gene encodes CDR1 SNHLY and CDR2 FYNNEI. The CDR3 bases are TGTGCCAGCAGTGATGGGGGGAGGGCCTTATCCCATCAGTTCTTC. It translates to CASSDGGRALSHQFF.

The rearrangement joins TRBV18 to TRBJ2-3, with 8 bases matching TRBD2. The V and J ends lost 4 bases and 2 bases, in that order; junction bases with no gene match: 5. The germline gives CDR1 KGHSH, CDR2 LQKENI. This CDR3 comprises 15 residues. In nucleotides, the CDR3 is TGTGCCAGCTCACTTAGCGGACTAGCCACAGATACGCAGTATTTT. This encodes CASSLSGLATDTQYF. Supplemented by reference TRBV18 and TRBJ2-3, the full variable domain reads NAGVMQNPRHLVRRRGQEARLRCSPMKGHSHVYWYRQLPEEGLKFMVYLQKENIIDESGMPKERFSAEFPKEGPSILRIQQVVRGDSAAYFCASSLSGLATDTQYFGPGTRLTVL.

V and J are TRBV27 and TRBJ1-1, with D uncertain. Germline V gives CDR1 MNHEY, CDR2 SMNVEV (reference sequence). This CDR3 is built from 13 residues. Trimming took off 3 bases at V and 4 bases at J, with 9 bases between the two ends. The CDR3 DNA reads TGTGCCAGCAGTTTCCCCCCGTTCACTGAAGCTTTCTTT. It codes for CASSFPPFTEAFF.

The rearrangement uses TRBV5-1 and TRBJ1-4, with 12 bases identical to TRBD1. Germline trimming cut 1 base from V and 10 bases from J; bases unmatched to any gene: 5. Germline V gene data show CDR1 as SGHRS and CDR2 as YFSETQ. The CDR3 is made up of 15 amino acids. This CDR3 reads CASSLIGTGGRKLFF. The CDR3 nucleotides read TGCGCCAGCAGCTTGATTGGGACAGGGGGCCGAAAACTGTTTTTT.

This chain joins TRBV28 and TRBJ1-2; 7 bases map to TRBD1. Germline V gives CDR1 MDHEN, CDR2 SYDVKM. The CDR3 extends over 13 amino acids. Trimming at V came to 5 bases and at J to 3 bases, leaving 3 bases not matched to a gene. The CDR3 spells CASSLGTDYGYTF. CDR3 nucleotide sequence: TGTGCCAGCAGTCTCGGGACAGACTATGGCTACACCTTC.

V is TRBV24-1 and J is TRBJ2-2, with 7 nucleotides matching TRBD2. Trimming took 4 bases from V and 6 from J; bases not matched to a gene: 7. Germline CDR1 and CDR2: KGHDR and SFDVKD. The CDR3 extends over 15 amino acids. The chain's CDR3 is CATSDRTRRAGELFF. CDR3 DNA sequence: TGTGCCACCAGTGACCGGACTAGAAGGGCCGGGGAGCTGTTTTTT.

The chain recombines TRBV27 with TRBJ2-7; 16 nucleotides match TRBD2. This CDR3 contains 18 residues. V dropped 5 bases and J dropped 0; count of bases not matched to a gene: 7. In germline, CDR1 is MNHEY, CDR2 SMNVEV (reference sequence). The CDR3 protein is CASSLGTSGRGGSYEQYF. The CDR3 coding sequence is TGTGCCAGCAGTCTTGGGACTAGCGGGAGGGGGGGCTCCTACGAGCAGTACTTC.

The V call is TRBV27, the J call TRBJ1-5, with D perhaps TRBD1 (5 bases). Trimming removed 6 bases at V and 1 base at J, with 10 bases between. In germline, CDR1 is MNHEY, CDR2 SMNVEV (reference sequence). This CDR3 contains 14 residues. CDR3 in amino acids: CASSLGQSNQPQHF. CDR3 nucleotides: TGTGCCAGCAGCCTAGGACAAAGCAATCAGCCCCAGCATTTT.

In its sample, this clone was seen once. The V gene is TRBV7-9, the J gene TRBJ1-4, with D perhaps matching TRBD1 (5 bases). Germline lookup yields CDR1 SEHNR and CDR2 FQNEAQ (reference sequence). This CDR3 contains 15 residues. The germline V and J ends were trimmed by 3 bases and 8 bases, with 16 bases remaining between them. CDR3 region: CASSLSQGVGEKLFF. The CDR3 DNA reads as TGTGCCAGCAGCTTGAGTCAGGGTGTAGGAGAAAAACTGTTTTTT.

This clone was seen a few times. The rearrangement joins TRBV18 to TRBJ2-7; 8 nucleotides agree with TRBD1. This CDR3 has 15 residues. CDR1 KGHSH and CDR2 LQKENI come from the germline V gene. V was pared by 3 bases and J by 6 bases, with 10 bases of the junction left unmatched. The CDR3 protein is CASSPQTGAIGEQYF. CDR3 nucleotide sequence: TGTGCCAGCTCACCGCAGACAGGGGCAATTGGCGAGCAGTACTTC.

This rearrangement joins TRBV4-1 to TRBJ2-7; perhaps TRBD1 as D (5 bases). CDR3 length: 16 residues. V lost 0 bases to trimming and J lost 2 bases, with 14 bases between them. Germline values: CDR1 MGHRA, CDR2 YSYEKL. The CDR3, as DNA: TGCGCCAGCAGCCAAGATCCCGCAGGGTTTGCCTACGAGCAGTACTTC. Its translation: CASSQDPAGFAYEQYF.

Regarding this clone: This CDR3 is also generated by other DNA sequences in the sample. The chain employs TRBV5-1 and TRBJ2-1; D remains ambiguous. Trimming stripped 0 bases from V and 0 bases from J, with 10 bases between. CDR3 length equals 16 residues. Germline values: CDR1 SGHRS, CDR2 YFSETQ. The CDR3 region has the DNA TGCGCCAGCAGCTTGGCTTTCGGGTCCTCCTACAATGAGCAGTTCTTC. Protein: CASSLAFGSSYNEQFF.

The chain has TRBV24-1 and TRBJ2-1; maybe TRBD1 (6 bases). Germline CDR1 KGHDR, CDR2 SFDVKD. The ends were cut back, 7 bases at V and 3 bases at J, with 12 bases in the middle. This CDR3 contains 14 residues. CDR3 region: CATRDSQFYNEQFF. Here the CDR3 DNA reads TGTGCCACCAGGGACAGCCAGTTCTACAATGAGCAGTTCTTC.

The chain is built from TRBV9 and TRBJ2-7, with TRBD2 identical over 8 bases. After removal of 0 bases from V and 4 bases from J, the junction contained 9 bases not matched to a gene. CDR1 is SGDLS and CDR2 is YYNGEE in the germline V gene. The CDR3 extends over 16 amino acids. CDR3 sequence (DNA): TGTGCCAGCAGCGTAGCCCCGGGAGGGCTGGGATACGAGCAGTACTTC. Its translation is CASSVAPGGLGYEQYF.

The CDR3 bases are TGTGCCAGCAGCACGTACAGGGGTAATGAAAAACTGTTTTTT. This codes for CASSTYRGNEKLFF. The J gene is TRBJ1-4, the V gene TRBV5-4; 7 nucleotides line up with TRBD1. The CDR3 spans 14 residues. Trimming cost V 4 bases and J 4 bases; bases outside gene matches: 4. Germline V lookup: CDR1 SGHNT, CDR2 YYREEE (reference sequence).

J is TRBJ2-2 and V is TRBV29-1, with 7 nucleotides matching TRBD1. Losses at the gene ends were 3 bases for V and 1 base for J; bases not matched to a gene: 2. The CDR3 runs 14 residues. The germline CDR1 and CDR2 sequences are SQVTM and ANQGSEA. The CDR3 nucleotides read TGCAGCGTTGAGGACAGGATGAACACCGGGGAGCTGTTTTTT. Translated: CSVEDRMNTGELFF.

This sequence joins TRBV25-1 and TRBJ1-5, with 8 bases matching TRBD1. The trim removed 3 bases at V and 9 bases at J, leaving 7 bases unmatched. Germline V gene data show CDR1 as MGHDK and CDR2 as SYGVNS. This CDR3 has 14 amino acids. CDR3 amino acids: CASSDTGGGRPQHF. CDR3 in DNA: TGTGCCAGCAGTGACACAGGGGGTGGGAGGCCCCAGCATTTT.

The V gene is TRBV6-5, the J gene TRBJ1-5; D may be TRBD1 (6 bases). V was cut by 7 bases and J by 1 base, with 14 bases left in between. The CDR3 contains 15 residues. Germline loops: CDR1 MNHEY, CDR2 SVGAGI. The CDR3 DNA reads as TGTGCCAGCATCGGACAGCGCGGGAGCAATCAGCCCCAGCATTTT. Translated: CASIGQRGSNQPQHF.

The chain recombines TRBV10-3 with TRBJ2-3; 11 bases fit TRBD2. J was trimmed by 0 bases and V by 4 bases; bases with no gene match: 6. Germline V gene sequence: CDR1 ENHRY, CDR2 SYGVKD. The CDR3 consists of 17 residues. CDR3 in amino acids: CAISGGLAGRSTDTQYF. In DNA form, the CDR3 reads TGTGCCATCAGTGGTGGACTAGCGGGTCGAAGCACAGATACGCAGTATTTT.

The V and J genes are TRBV6-6 and TRBJ2-3; TRBD1 is a possible D gene (6 bases). The CDR3 covers 13 residues. Trimming pared 6 bases from V and 3 bases from J, leaving 10 bases between. The V gene's germline CDR1 is MNHNY and CDR2 SVGAGI (reference sequence). Here the CDR3 DNA reads TGTGCCAGCAGGGACAGTCCTACAGATACGCAGTATTTT. This gives the protein CASRDSPTDTQYF.

The chain employs TRBV19 and TRBJ1-6; D might be TRBD1 (5 bases). CDR1 is LNHDA, CDR2 SQIVND, per germline (reference sequence). V was clipped by 3 bases and J by 6 bases, with 15 bases between them. This CDR3 comprises 16 residues. The DNA of the CDR3 is TGTGCCAGTAGTATTTGGGCCGGACATGCTAATTCACCCCTCCACTTT. Translation gives CASSIWAGHANSPLHF.

The chain carries TRBV28 and TRBJ2-1, with 8 bases that match TRBD1. After removal of 7 bases from V and 7 bases from J, the junction contained 9 bases not matched to a gene. The CDR3 extends over 14 amino acids. The germline V gene has CDR1 MDHEN and CDR2 SYDVKM. The CDR3 protein is CASNQGQGWNEQFF. Here the CDR3 DNA reads TGTGCCAGCAACCAAGGACAGGGATGGAATGAGCAGTTCTTC.

This rearrangement joins TRBV27 to TRBJ2-7; a possible D gene is TRBD1 (6 bases). Germline-derived CDR1 and CDR2 are MNHEY and SMNVEV (reference sequence). V was cut by 2 bases and J by 0 bases, with 8 bases left in between. The CDR3 spans 14 residues. This CDR3 is CASSLTGSSYEQYF. CDR3 sequence (DNA): TGTGCCAGCAGTTTAACAGGGAGCTCCTACGAGCAGTACTTC.

This chain joins TRBV7-2 and TRBJ1-4; D uncertain. CDR3 length equals 16 residues. Trimming took 5 bases from V and 5 from J, leaving 18 bases between them. Germline CDR1 SGHTA, CDR2 FQGNSA. Here the CDR3 DNA reads TGTGCCAGCAGCCTTGAACCTGGTATAACAAATGAAAAACTGTTTTTT. Amino acid sequence: CASSLEPGITNEKLFF.

The gene calls are TRBV19 and TRBJ2-2, with TRBD1 matching 7 bases. Germline V gene data show CDR1 as LNHDA and CDR2 as SQIVND (reference sequence). CDR3 length equals 14 residues. J lost 2 bases, V lost 11 bases, and 8 bases had no gene match. The CDR3 loop is CACGGQTNTGELFF. The DNA for the CDR3 is TGTGCCTGTGGGGGACAGACCAACACCGGGGAGCTGTTTTTT.

V and J are TRBV30 and TRBJ1-6; 7 nucleotides align to TRBD1. The V gene end was trimmed by 0 bases and the J gene end by 10 bases; junction bases not matched to a gene: 12. This CDR3 comprises 16 residues. The germline gives CDR1 GTSNPN, CDR2 SVGIG (reference sequence). The CDR3 is CAWSVGGGAFRSPLHF. DNA of the CDR3: TGTGCCTGGAGTGTTGGAGGGGGCGCATTTAGGTCACCCCTCCACTTT.

The chain combines TRBV5-4 with TRBJ1-5; TRBD1 matches at 8 bases. CDR1 SGHNT and CDR2 YYREEE come from the germline V gene (reference sequence). The CDR3 totals 14 residues. V shed 4 bases, J shed 5 bases, and the junction held 5 bases outside the gene matches. DNA for the CDR3: TGTGCCAGCAGCCCCTCGACAGGGGATCAGCCCCAGCATTTT. Its translation is CASSPSTGDQPQHF.

V gene TRBV5-4 combines with J gene TRBJ2-5; 7 bases line up with TRBD2. Losses at the gene ends were 2 bases for V and 2 bases for J; bases not matched to a gene: 3. This CDR3 is 14 amino acids long. CDR1 SGHNT and CDR2 YYREEE come from the germline V gene (reference sequence). The DNA for the CDR3 is TGTGCCAGCAGCTTTGGGGGAGGGCAAGAGACCCAGTACTTC. Translation gives CASSFGGGQETQYF.